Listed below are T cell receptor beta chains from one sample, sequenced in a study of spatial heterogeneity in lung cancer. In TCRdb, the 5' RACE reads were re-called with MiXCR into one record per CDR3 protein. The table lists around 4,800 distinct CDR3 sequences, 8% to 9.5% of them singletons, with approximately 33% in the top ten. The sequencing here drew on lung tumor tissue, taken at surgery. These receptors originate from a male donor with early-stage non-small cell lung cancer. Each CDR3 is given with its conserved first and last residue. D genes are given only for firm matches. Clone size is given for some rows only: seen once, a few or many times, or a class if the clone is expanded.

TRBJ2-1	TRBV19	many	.	CASLGGSYNEQFF	TGTGCCAGTTTAGGCGGCTCCTACAATGAGCAGTTCTTC
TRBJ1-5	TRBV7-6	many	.	CASSLDSSNQPQHF	TGTGCCAGCAGCTTGGACAGTAGCAATCAGCCCCAGCATTTT
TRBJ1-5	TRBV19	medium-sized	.	CASSPVQGTGQPQHF	TGTGCCAGTAGCCCCGTCCAGGGTACGGGACAGCCCCAGCATTTT
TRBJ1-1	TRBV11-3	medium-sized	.	CASSMSGINEAFF	TGTGCCAGCAGCATGAGCGGCATTAATGAAGCTTTCTTT
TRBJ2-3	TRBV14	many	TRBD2	CASSQDAGAKDTQYF	TGTGCCAGCAGCCAAGACGCGGGAGCAAAAGATACGCAGTATTTT
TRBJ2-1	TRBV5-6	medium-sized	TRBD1	CASSLSGTGPAF	TGTGCCAGCAGCTTGTCCGGGACAGGGCCTGCCTTC
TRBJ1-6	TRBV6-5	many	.	CASSRRGVADSPLHF	TGTGCCAGCAGTCGAAGGGGGGTTGCGGATTCACCCCTCCACTTT
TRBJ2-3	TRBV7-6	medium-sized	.	CASSLSTDTQYF	TGTGCCAGCAGCTTAAGCACAGATACGCAGTATTTT
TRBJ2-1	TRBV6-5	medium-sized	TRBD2	CASSPFSSGNYNEQFF	TGTGCCAGCAGTCCCTTTTCTAGCGGGAACTACAATGAGCAGTTCTTC
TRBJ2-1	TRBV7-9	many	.	CASSSVLPGRDEQFF	TGTGCCAGCAGCTCGGTTTTGCCGGGACGTGATGAGCAGTTCTTC
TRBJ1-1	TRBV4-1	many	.	CASSLTGTPDTEAFF	TGCGCCAGCAGCCTTACCGGGACACCTGACACTGAAGCTTTCTTT
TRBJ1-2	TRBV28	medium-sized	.	CASSLSGHLFYGYTF	TGTGCCAGCAGTTTATCCGGACACCTGTTTTATGGCTACACCTTC
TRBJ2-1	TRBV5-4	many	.	CASRGTTYNEQFF	TGTGCCAGCAGGGGGACAACTTACAATGAGCAGTTCTTC
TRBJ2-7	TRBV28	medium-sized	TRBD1	CASSSLGTASSYEQYF	TGTGCCAGCAGCTCCCTTGGGACAGCCTCCTCCTACGAGCAGTACTTC
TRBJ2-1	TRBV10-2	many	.	CATSDRTRTSYNEQFF	TGCGCCACTTCAGACAGGACTCGAACCTCCTACAATGAGCAGTTCTTC
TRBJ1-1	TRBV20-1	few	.	CSARVPDSSQAFF	TGCAGTGCTAGAGTCCCCGACAGCAGTCAAGCTTTCTTT
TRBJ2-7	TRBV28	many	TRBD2	CASSLPAGGLYEQYF	TGTGCCAGCAGTTTACCAGCGGGAGGGCTGTACGAGCAGTACTTC
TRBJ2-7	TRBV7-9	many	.	CASSFTGVTYEQYF	TGTGCCAGCAGCTTTACCGGTGTCACCTACGAGCAGTACTTC
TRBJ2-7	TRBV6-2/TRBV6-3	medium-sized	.	CASSPQGREQYF	TGTGCCAGCAGTCCGCAGGGTAGGGAGCAGTACTTC
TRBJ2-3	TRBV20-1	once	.	CSTALGTDTQYF	TGCAGTACCGCTCTGGGCACAGATACGCAGTATTTT
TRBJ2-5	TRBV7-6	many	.	CASSLGGVLETQYF	TGTGCCAGCAGCTTAGGGGGAGTACTAGAGACCCAGTACTTC
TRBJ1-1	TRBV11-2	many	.	CASSLEGQGEAFF	TGTGCCAGCAGCTTAGAGGGGCAGGGTGAAGCTTTCTTT
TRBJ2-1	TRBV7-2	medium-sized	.	CASSRTGSSYNEQFF	TGTGCCAGCAGCCGCACAGGTAGCTCCTACAATGAGCAGTTCTTC
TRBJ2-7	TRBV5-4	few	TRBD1	CASSRIGQESYEQYF	TGTGCCAGCAGCCGAATAGGACAGGAAAGCTACGAGCAGTACTTC
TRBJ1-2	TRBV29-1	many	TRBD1	CSVGQERYTF	TGCAGCGTCGGACAGGAGCGCTACACCTTC
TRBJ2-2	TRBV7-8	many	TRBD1	CASSFPRTGKTGELFF	TGTGCCAGCAGCTTCCCCCGGACAGGGAAAACCGGGGAGCTGTTTTTT
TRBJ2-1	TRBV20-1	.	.	CSARDLGAGYRNEQFF	TGCAGTGCTAGAGATTTAGGGGCCGGCTATCGAAATGAGCAGTTCTTC
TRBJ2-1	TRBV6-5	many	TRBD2	CASSYSGLAGDYNEQFF	TGTGCCAGCAGTTACTCGGGACTAGCGGGAGACTACAATGAGCAGTTCTTC
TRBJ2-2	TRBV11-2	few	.	CASSLWDRITGELFF	TGTGCCAGCAGCCTCTGGGACCGGATCACCGGGGAGCTGTTTTTT
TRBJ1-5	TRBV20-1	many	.	CSAIQLGNQPQHF	TGCAGTGCTATACAATTGGGCAATCAGCCCCAGCATTTT
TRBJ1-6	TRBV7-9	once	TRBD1	CASSLGQGFYNSPLHF	TGTGCCAGCAGCCTGGGACAGGGTTTTTATAATTCACCCCTCCACTTT
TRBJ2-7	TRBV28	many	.	CATRGIFSSYEQYF	TGTGCCACTAGAGGAATTTTCAGCTCCTACGAGCAGTACTTC
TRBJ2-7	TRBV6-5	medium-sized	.	CASSYSQGLAYEQYF	TGTGCCAGCAGTTACTCACAGGGTTTAGCCTACGAGCAGTACTTC
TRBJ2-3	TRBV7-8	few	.	CASSLARGDTQYF	TGTGCCAGCAGCTTAGCAAGGGGAGATACGCAGTATTTT
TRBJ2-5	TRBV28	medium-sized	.	CASKRQAGRETQYF	TGTGCCAGTAAAAGGCAGGCAGGGAGGGAGACCCAGTACTTC
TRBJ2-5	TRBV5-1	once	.	CASSLAQGASGTQYF	TGCGCCAGCAGCTTGGCCCAGGGAGCCTCGGGGACCCAGTACTTC
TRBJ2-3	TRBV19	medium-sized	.	CASIPRPGLWDTQYF	TGTGCCAGTATCCCGAGACCGGGGTTGTGGGATACGCAGTATTTT